Listed here is a single T cell receptor beta chain. The antigen remains undetermined. Primers included in the PCR were 60 Vbeta and 13 Jbeta primers. TCRdb keeps only in-frame clones here, not all; method: immunoSEQ multiplex PCR. The table shows 110,000 or so clones, with 65% to 85% occurring only once. This specimen comes from a study of cytomegalovirus exposure and HLA in healthy donors. CDR3 length: 15 residues. Per the germline V gene, CDR1 is SGHAT and CDR2 is FQNNGV. The V and J ends lost 0 bases and 8 bases respectively, with 16 bases between them. Study-level results: When the data were analyzed later, several of the most significant clusters appeared to be linked to common viral pathogens.

Input material: PBMCs. The chain joins TRBV11-2 to TRBJ1-2; unclear D gene. The TCR comes from a woman younger than 30 in good health and CMV-seronegative. CDR3 bases: TGTGCCAGCAGCTTAGAGGGAGCGATTCCGGAGGGCTACACCTTC. Amino acid sequence: CASSLEGAIPEGYTF.